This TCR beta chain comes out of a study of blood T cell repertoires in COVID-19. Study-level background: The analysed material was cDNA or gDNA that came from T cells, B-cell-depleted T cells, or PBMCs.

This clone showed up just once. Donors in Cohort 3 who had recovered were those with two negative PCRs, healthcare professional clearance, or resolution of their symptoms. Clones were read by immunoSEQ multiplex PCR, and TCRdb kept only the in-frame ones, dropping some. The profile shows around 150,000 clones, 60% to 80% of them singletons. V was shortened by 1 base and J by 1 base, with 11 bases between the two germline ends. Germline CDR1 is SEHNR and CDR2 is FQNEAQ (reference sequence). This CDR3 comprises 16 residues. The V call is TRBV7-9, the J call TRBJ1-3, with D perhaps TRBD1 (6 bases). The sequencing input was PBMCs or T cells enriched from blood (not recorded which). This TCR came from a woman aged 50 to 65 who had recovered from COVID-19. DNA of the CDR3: TGTGCCAGCAGCTTAGAACAGGGAACTTCTGGAAACACCATATATTTT. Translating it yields CASSLEQGTSGNTIYF. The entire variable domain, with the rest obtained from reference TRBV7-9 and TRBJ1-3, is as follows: DTGVSQNPRHKITKRGQNVTFRCDPISEHNRLYWYRQTLGQGPEFLTYFQNEAQLEKSRLLSDRFSAERPKGSFSTLEIQRTEQGDSAMYLCASSLEQGTSGNTIYFGEGSWLTVV.